This entry lists 32 T cell receptor beta chains sequenced from one sample in a study of T cell responses to AZD1222 COVID-19 vaccine. The repertoire was sequenced with immunoSEQ multiplex PCR; TCRdb's copy has only in-frame clones and lacks some. The sample lists roughly 180,000 clones, roughly nine tenths seen once, with approximately 3.4% in the top ten. Sequenced here: peripheral blood, sampled 28 days after the second AZD1222 dose. These receptor sequences come from an adult who received the AZD1222 COVID-19 vaccine.

The V gene is TRBV7-9, the J gene TRBJ2-2, with 13 bases fitting TRBD2. Germline assignment: CDR1 SEHNR and CDR2 FQNEAQ (reference sequence). The CDR3 sequence is 19 residues long. The V segment lost 4 bases and the J segment 6 bases; nucleotides outside the gene matches: 14. DNA for the CDR3: TGTGCCAGCAGCTCAGCCCCTGGACTAGCGGGAGTGAAGGCCGGGGAGCTGTTTTTT. Protein sequence: CASSSAPGLAGVKAGELFF.

This chain links TRBV5-4 with TRBJ2-5, with TRBD1 matching 9 bases. V lost 0 bases to trimming and J lost 2 bases; unmatched junction nucleotides: 8. The germline V gene encodes CDR1 SGHNT and CDR2 YYREEE (reference sequence). The length of the CDR3 is 17 residues. The CDR3 region has the DNA TGTGCCAGCAGCTTGGGGATCGGGACAGGGCGGCAAGAGACCCAGTACTTC. This encodes CASSLGIGTGRQETQYF.

The DNA for the CDR3 is TGTGCCAGCAGCTTAGCGGGGGTTCGGAATCAGCCCCAGCATTTT. Its protein is CASSLAGVRNQPQHF. This chain uses TRBV11-2 with TRBJ1-5, with D possibly being TRBD1 (5 bases). The CDR3 has 15 residues. The germline V gene has CDR1 SGHAT and CDR2 FQNNGV. Deletions cut 1 base from V and 4 bases from J, with 11 bases between.

This sequence joins TRBV10-3 and TRBJ2-3, with 7 nucleotides matching TRBD2. CDR1 is ENHRY and CDR2 is SYGVKD in the germline V gene. V dropped 7 bases and J dropped 3; count of bases not matched to a gene: 7. The CDR3 extends over 14 amino acids. CDR3 residues: CAIKEGRGTDTQYF. The CDR3 nucleotides are TGTGCCATCAAAGAGGGGAGGGGTACAGATACGCAGTATTTT.

The V call is TRBV27, the J call TRBJ1-2, with no clear D. CDR3 length equals 15 residues. Germline V gene data show CDR1 as MNHEY and CDR2 as SMNVEV (reference sequence). V gave up 7 bases and J gave up 3 bases, with 18 bases separating them. Here the CDR3 reads CASTSLAGPYYGYTF. The CDR3 DNA follows: TGTGCCAGCACCTCTCTGGCAGGCCCCTACTATGGCTACACCTTC.

The chain has TRBV6-5 and TRBJ1-2; TRBD1 matches 10 bases. Germline-derived CDR1 and CDR2 are MNHEY and SVGAGI. The CDR3 runs 14 residues. V shed 7 bases, J shed 7 bases, and the junction held 9 bases outside the gene matches. The CDR3 DNA follows: TGTGCCAGCACCTACGGACAGGGGGTTGGTGGCTACACCTTC. Translated: CASTYGQGVGGYTF.

The chain uses TRBV28 and TRBJ2-7; TRBD1 matches at 9 bases. V shed 6 bases and J 7 bases; nucleotides not matched to a gene: 10. Germline V gives CDR1 MDHEN, CDR2 SYDVKM. CDR3 length equals 14 residues. This chain's CDR3 is CASRPGQGVWEQYF. The CDR3 DNA reads as TGTGCCAGCAGGCCGGGACAGGGAGTGTGGGAGCAGTACTTC.

The rearrangement links TRBV28 to TRBJ2-6; the D is unclear. Trimming removed 6 bases from V and 6 bases from J, with 3 bases in between. This CDR3 is 11 amino acids long. CDR1 is MDHEN, CDR2 SYDVKM, per germline. The CDR3 loop reads CASRTANVLTF. In DNA form, the CDR3 reads TGTGCCAGCAGAACGGCCAACGTCCTGACTTTC.

This rearrangement joins TRBV7-6 to TRBJ2-2, with 7 bases fitting TRBD2. With V trimmed by 1 base and J by 1 base, 3 bases remained unmatched. The CDR3 has 16 residues. Germline V gene data show CDR1 as SGHVS and CDR2 as FNYEAQ. CDR3 sequence (DNA): TGTGCCAGCAGCTTAGGTCTAGCGGTGAACACCGGGGAGCTGTTTTTT. As protein: CASSLGLAVNTGELFF.

This chain links TRBV27 with TRBJ2-1, with a tentative D call TRBD1 (5 bases). Trimming removed 7 bases at V and 0 bases at J, with 10 bases between. This CDR3 spans 14 amino acids. Germline CDR1 MNHEY, CDR2 SMNVEV (reference sequence). This chain's CDR3 is CASMSTASYNEQFF. The CDR3 DNA is TGTGCCAGCATGTCGACAGCCTCCTACAATGAGCAGTTCTTC.

This clone showed up just once. The genes are TRBV3-1 (or the pseudogene TRBV3-2) and TRBJ2-4; no clear D. Germline CDR1 and CDR2: LGHDT and YNNKEL (reference sequence). The V and J ends lost 1 base and 1 base respectively, with 11 bases between them. The CDR3 sequence is 16 residues long. CDR3 loop: CASSQAISVAKNIQYF. For the CDR3, the DNA is TGTGCCAGCAGCCAAGCCATCTCGGTCGCCAAAAACATTCAGTACTTC.

V is TRBV9 and J is TRBJ1-3; D not certain. With 0 bases removed from V and 0 bases from J, the gap between germline ends came to 7 bases. CDR1 and CDR2 (germline): SGDLS, YYNGEE. The CDR3 is 15 residues long. The chain's CDR3 is CASSVVGSSGNTIYF. The CDR3 bases are TGTGCCAGCAGCGTAGTGGGTAGCTCTGGAAACACCATATATTTT.

The chain is built from TRBV18 and TRBJ2-7, with 7 bases fitting TRBD1. CDR1 KGHSH and CDR2 LQKENI come from the germline V gene. The CDR3 runs to 13 residues. Trimming took 4 bases from V and 3 from J; bases not matched to a gene: 3. CDR3 sequence (DNA): TGTGCCAGCTCACACGGGACAGACTACGAGCAGTACTTC. Protein sequence: CASSHGTDYEQYF.

On this clone itself: The same CDR3 can be traced to other DNA sequences in this sample. The genes are TRBV5-1 and TRBJ2-7; D is undetermined. Trimming removed 2 bases from V and 3 bases from J, with 3 bases in between. This CDR3 is 11 amino acids long. In germline, CDR1 is SGHRS, CDR2 YFSETQ. The CDR3 loop is CASSFDYEQYF. In DNA form, the CDR3 reads TGCGCCAGCAGCTTTGACTACGAGCAGTACTTC.

Remarks on this clone: Its ends do not fully match the called genes, so a read error is possible. This sequence joins TRBV28 and TRBJ1-5; no clear D gene. Germline values: CDR1 MDHEN, CDR2 SYDVKM. The CDR3 length is 14 residues. The chain's CDR3 is CASSLVAHNKPQHF. For the CDR3, the DNA is TGTGCCAGCAGTTTGGTGGCCCACAATAAGCCCCAGCATTTT.

J is TRBJ1-3 and V is TRBV11-2, with 10 positions matching TRBD1. Per the germline V gene, CDR1 is SGHAT and CDR2 is FQNNGV. CDR3 size: 17 residues. J lost 3 bases, V lost 1 base, and 6 bases had no gene match. Here the CDR3 reads CASSLARQGAGGNTIYF. CDR3 coding DNA: TGTGCCAGCAGCTTAGCCAGACAGGGGGCAGGTGGAAACACCATATATTTT.

This chain links TRBV30 with TRBJ1-6, with a weak D call TRBD1 (6 bases). This CDR3 contains 16 residues. The V gene's germline CDR1 is GTSNPN and CDR2 SVGIG (reference sequence). With 1 base removed from V and 3 bases from J, the gap between germline ends came to 13 bases. CDR3 bases: TGTGCCTGGAGTGACCGGACAGAATTCTATAATTCACCCCTCCACTTT. Translation: CAWSDRTEFYNSPLHF.

This clone came up a few times. The sample holds other DNA sequences that translate to the same CDR3. This sequence joins TRBV7-2 and TRBJ1-1; weak D call: TRBD1 (6 bases). This CDR3 is built from 13 residues. Germline values: CDR1 SGHTA, CDR2 FQGNSA. V lost 0 bases and J lost 7, with 9 bases in between. CDR3 nucleotides: TGTGCCAGCAGCTTAGCAGGGGGTGGTGAAGCTTTCTTT. It encodes CASSLAGGGEAFF.

V and J are TRBV6-5 and TRBJ2-7; 7 bases align to TRBD2. Germline lookup yields CDR1 MNHEY and CDR2 SVGAGI. With 8 bases clipped from V and 1 base from J, the junction kept 5 bases outside the gene matches. The CDR3 covers 13 residues. CDR3 sequence: CASPSGASYEQYF. DNA of the CDR3: TGTGCCAGCCCCAGCGGGGCGTCCTACGAGCAGTACTTC.

The CDR3 coding sequence is TGTGCCAGCAGCTTCTCAGGGGGACCAAATGAAAAACTGTTTTTT. As protein: CASSFSGGPNEKLFF. This chain links TRBV5-5 with TRBJ1-4; 7 positions match TRBD1. V was pared by 2 bases and J by 5 bases, with 6 bases of the junction left unmatched. Germline assignment: CDR1 SGHKS and CDR2 YYEKEE (reference sequence). This CDR3 is built from 15 residues.

The V call is TRBV6-5, the J call TRBJ2-7; TRBD1 matches at 7 bases. CDR3 length equals 14 residues. Germline CDR1 and CDR2: MNHEY and SVGAGI. J was trimmed by 4 bases and V by 2 bases; bases with no gene match: 5. In DNA, the CDR3 is TGTGCCAGCAGTTACGAGGCAGGGGGATACGAGCAGTACTTC. Translation gives CASSYEAGGYEQYF.

This sequence joins TRBV9 and TRBJ1-1; 10 bases match TRBD1. This CDR3 has 14 residues. V lost 2 bases, J lost 5 bases, and 3 bases stayed unmatched. Germline CDR1 and CDR2: SGDLS and YYNGEE. As DNA, the CDR3 is TGTGCCAGCAGCGTGACAGGGGGCGCGACTGAAGCTTTCTTT. This encodes CASSVTGGATEAFF.

The chain has TRBV9 and TRBJ2-3; 9 bases map to TRBD2. Germline loops: CDR1 SGDLS, CDR2 YYNGEE. There are 19 residues in the CDR3. V dropped 2 bases and J dropped 0; count of bases not matched to a gene: 13. CDR3 residues: CASSVRGLASSHSTDTQYF. As DNA, the CDR3 is TGTGCCAGCAGCGTCCGGGGACTAGCTTCCTCCCATAGCACAGATACGCAGTATTTT.

This clone is a singleton in its sample. V and J are TRBV11-3 and TRBJ1-1; the D gene is possibly TRBD1 (6 bases). This CDR3 is 15 amino acids long. Trimming removed 4 bases at V and 4 bases at J, with 16 bases between. Germline V gene lookup returns CDR1 SGHNT and CDR2 YENEEA. The CDR3 region has the DNA TGTGCCAGCAGCTCAGGAGAGGGGGAGGCCACTGAAGCTTTCTTT. Translated, it gives CASSSGEGEATEAFF.

The gene calls are TRBV5-1 and TRBJ2-2; D tentatively fits TRBD1 or TRBD2 (5 bases each). Germline values: CDR1 SGHRS, CDR2 YFSETQ. Trimming took off 0 bases at V and 5 bases at J, with 8 bases between the two ends. There are 14 residues in the CDR3. The CDR3 sequence is CASSLGDGTGELFF. The CDR3, as DNA: TGCGCCAGCAGCTTGGGGGACGGGACCGGGGAGCTGTTTTTT. Looking up the rest from reference TRBV5-1 and TRBJ2-2 gives the full variable domain: KAGVTQTPRYLIKTRGQQVTLSCSPISGHRSVSWYQQTPGQGLQFLFEYFSETQRNKGNFPGRFSGRQFSNSRSEMNVSTLELGDSALYLCASSLGDGTGELFFGEGSRLTVL.

J is TRBJ1-2 and V is TRBV7-9; maybe TRBD1 (5 bases). V was trimmed by 5 bases and J by 6 bases, leaving 22 bases between them. This CDR3 has 16 amino acids. The germline gives CDR1 SEHNR, CDR2 FQNEAQ (reference sequence). CDR3 amino acids: CASSTQSLLLQDGYTF. CDR3 sequence (DNA): TGTGCCAGCAGCACACAGTCCCTGTTATTACAGGATGGCTACACCTTC. The entire variable domain, with the rest obtained from reference TRBV7-9 and TRBJ1-2, is as follows: DTGVSQNPRHKITKRGQNVTFRCDPISEHNRLYWYRQTLGQGPEFLTYFQNEAQLEKSRLLSDRFSAERPKGSFSTLEIQRTEQGDSAMYLCASSTQSLLLQDGYTFGSGTRLTVV.

The V call is TRBV7-9, the J call TRBJ1-5; a possible D gene is TRBD1 (6 bases). With 8 bases removed from V and 3 bases from J, the gap between germline ends came to 11 bases. This CDR3 has 13 amino acids. Germline assignment: CDR1 SEHNR and CDR2 FQNEAQ (reference sequence). The CDR3 DNA sequence: TGTGCCAGCTCCTGGACAGTCAATCAGCCCCAGCATTTT. It codes for CASSWTVNQPQHF.

The chain has TRBV6-4 and TRBJ2-7; tentative D call: TRBD1 (6 bases). This CDR3 has 13 residues. Germline lookup yields CDR1 MRHNA and CDR2 SNTAGT. V gave up 3 bases and J gave up 7 bases, with 13 bases separating them. As DNA, the CDR3 is TGTGCCAGCAGTGAGAATCCCCAGGGGGAGCAGTACTTC. Translated: CASSENPQGEQYF.

V is TRBV23-1 and J is TRBJ1-4; maybe TRBD1 (5 bases). TRBV23-1 has ORF status, its function being uncertain. Trimming pared 4 bases from V and 4 bases from J, leaving 16 bases between. The CDR3 is 16 residues long. The CDR3 protein is CASSPAGRGGNEKLFF. Here the CDR3 DNA reads TGCGCCAGCAGTCCGGCAGGGAGAGGTGGTAATGAAAAACTGTTTTTT.

V usage is TRBV28 and J usage is TRBJ1-3; 7 bases align to TRBD1. Germline values: CDR1 MDHEN, CDR2 SYDVKM. The CDR3 consists of 16 residues. Trimming took 5 bases from V and 0 from J; bases not matched to a gene: 7. Here the CDR3 DNA reads TGTGCCAGCAGTGACAGGGTATTGACCTCTGGAAACACCATATATTTT. It translates to CASSDRVLTSGNTIYF.

This sequence joins TRBV7-9 and TRBJ1-3; D gene uncertain. The CDR3 runs to 15 residues. Trimming shortened V by 5 bases and J by 7 bases, and 18 bases separated the two germline ends. Germline V lookup: CDR1 SEHNR, CDR2 FQNEAQ (reference sequence). The CDR3, as DNA: TGTGCCAGCAGCCCAAAGGCAGAAGCGGGGAACACCATATATTTT. Amino acid sequence: CASSPKAEAGNTIYF.

This rearrangement joins TRBV28 to TRBJ2-1; D not resolved. Germline V gene sequence: CDR1 MDHEN, CDR2 SYDVKM. The CDR3 loop spans 11 amino acids. V shed 6 bases and J shed 10 bases, with 10 bases lying between them. The CDR3 is CASRDPREQFF. CDR3 in DNA: TGTGCCAGCAGAGACCCGAGGGAGCAGTTCTTC.